One sample yielded the 30 T cell receptor beta chains listed below, sequenced in a study of control samples from healthy donors and cancer patients. Libraries were prepared by immunoSEQ multiplex PCR; TCRdb keeps only in-frame clonotypes and omits some of them. The sample holds approximately 170,000 clones, around 94% seen once. Sequences were obtained from blood. Receptors were obtained from a man aged 30-40 years in good health.

The genes are TRBV10-3 and TRBJ2-3, with 10 positions matching TRBD2. Unmatched junction bases numbered 7, after V lost 6 bases and J lost 4 bases. This CDR3 is built from 15 residues. Germline CDR1 is ENHRY and CDR2 is SYGVKD. Here the CDR3 reads CAISISGGASDTQYF. Written as DNA, the CDR3 is TGTGCCATCAGCATAAGCGGGGGGGCCTCAGATACGCAGTATTTT.

The chain carries TRBV7-9 and TRBJ2-5; D gene ambiguous. Germline CDR1 SEHNR, CDR2 FQNEAQ (reference sequence). CDR3 size: 16 residues. Trimming removed 2 bases at V and 2 bases at J, with 15 bases between. CDR3 DNA sequence: TGTGCCAGCAGCTTAACCGAGCAGGCGGTTCAAGAGACCCAGTACTTC. The encoded protein is CASSLTEQAVQETQYF.

A note on this clone: An end of the junction does not agree with germline; a read error may underlie this. The chain couples TRBV6-5 to TRBJ2-7; D may correspond to TRBD1 or TRBD2 (6 bases each). The CDR3 length is 12 residues. Germline assignment: CDR1 MNHEY and CDR2 SVGAGI. The CDR3: CASSDSGAKQYF. CDR3 DNA: TGTGCCAGCAGTGACTCGGGGGCAAAGCAGTACTTC.

J is TRBJ1-2 and V is TRBV12-3 or TRBV12-4; D is possibly TRBD1 (5 bases). Trimming stripped 8 bases from V and 4 bases from J, with 11 bases between. The CDR3 sequence is 12 residues long. CDR3 nucleotides: TGTGCCAGCCGGGACCAAGTCTATGGCTACACCTTC. It specifies CASRDQVYGYTF.

This rearrangement joins TRBV7-2 to TRBJ1-4, with no clear D. Deletions cut 6 bases from V and 4 bases from J, with 15 bases between. This CDR3 spans 15 amino acids. Germline V gene data show CDR1 as SGHTA and CDR2 as FQGNSA. In nucleotides, the CDR3 is TGTGCCAGCAGTCCATGGGGTCCTGGTAATGAAAAACTGTTTTTT. Its protein product is CASSPWGPGNEKLFF.

V is TRBV28 and J is TRBJ2-3; TRBD2 might be the D (5 bases). Germline V lookup: CDR1 MDHEN, CDR2 SYDVKM. The V and J ends lost 4 bases and 6 bases respectively, with 17 bases between them. The CDR3 is made up of 15 amino acids. CDR3 loop: CASSSRADSRDTQYF. DNA for the CDR3: TGTGCCAGCAGTTCGAGAGCGGACTCGAGGGATACGCAGTATTTT.

This rearrangement joins TRBV15 to TRBJ1-5; 11 positions match TRBD1. Germline values: CDR1 LNHNV, CDR2 YYDKDF (reference sequence). V was clipped by 2 bases and J by 2 bases; unmatched bases: 5. CDR3 length: 17 residues. The CDR3: CATSRPPGQGGNQPQHF. The CDR3 bases are TGTGCCACCAGCAGACCGCCGGGACAGGGGGGCAATCAGCCCCAGCATTTT.

The chain employs TRBV4-1 and TRBJ1-5; 9 positions match TRBD1. The CDR3 is made up of 18 amino acids. Germline loops: CDR1 MGHRA, CDR2 YSYEKL. V shed 0 bases, J shed 0 bases, and the junction held 6 bases outside the gene matches. The CDR3 sequence: CASSQDHLTGGSNQPQHF. In DNA, the CDR3 is TGCGCCAGCAGCCAAGACCACCTGACAGGGGGTAGCAATCAGCCCCAGCATTTT.

The chain employs TRBV6-2 or TRBV6-3 and TRBJ1-5; D gene uncertain. This CDR3 contains 14 residues. Germline V CDR1 and CDR2: MNHEY, SVGEGT. The ends were cut back, 0 bases at V and 3 bases at J, with 6 bases in the middle. The CDR3 reads CASSYSIYNQPQHF. Here the CDR3 DNA reads TGTGCCAGCAGTTACTCCATATACAATCAGCCCCAGCATTTT.

V is TRBV19 and J is TRBJ1-5; 10 bases are shared with TRBD1. Per the germline V gene, CDR1 is LNHDA and CDR2 is SQIVND (reference sequence). The CDR3 is 16 residues long. V shed 3 bases, J shed 3 bases, and the junction held 5 bases outside the gene matches. DNA for the CDR3: TGTGCCAGTAGTATCCGGGACAGGGGACCCAATCAGCCCCAGCATTTT. Its protein product is CASSIRDRGPNQPQHF.

The V gene is TRBV19, the J gene TRBJ2-7; 8 positions match TRBD1. The V segment lost 5 bases and the J segment 7 bases; nucleotides outside the gene matches: 10. CDR1 is LNHDA and CDR2 is SQIVND in the germline V gene (reference sequence). CDR3 length equals 14 residues. The CDR3 reads CASSLQGVPWEQYF. CDR3 bases: TGTGCCAGTAGTCTACAGGGGGTCCCTTGGGAGCAGTACTTC.

This rearrangement joins TRBV30 to TRBJ1-1; 7 nucleotides align to TRBD1. In germline, CDR1 is GTSNPN, CDR2 SVGIG (reference sequence). The CDR3 extends over 13 amino acids. Unmatched junction bases numbered 5, after V lost 5 bases and J lost 2 bases. The CDR3 region is CAWAGQLNTEAFF. The CDR3 DNA follows: TGTGCCTGGGCGGGACAGTTAAACACTGAAGCTTTCTTT.

V usage is TRBV29-1 and J usage is TRBJ1-2, with 9 bases that match TRBD1. V lost 7 bases, J lost 10 bases, and 10 bases stayed unmatched. Germline CDR1 is SQVTM and CDR2 is ANQGSEA. This CDR3 region has 12 residues. CDR3 DNA: TGCAGCGCCTGCTGGACAGGGGCCGACTACACCTTC. It encodes CSACWTGADYTF.

This CDR3 is CASRGQLNQPQHF. Written as DNA, the CDR3 is TGTGCCAGCAGGGGACAGCTCAATCAGCCCCAGCATTTT. The V gene is TRBV6-6, the J gene TRBJ1-5, with 7 nucleotides matching TRBD1. V lost 6 bases and J lost 3; bases outside the gene matches: 2. Germline V gene sequence: CDR1 MNHNY, CDR2 SVGAGI (reference sequence). The CDR3 consists of 13 residues.

The table lists this clone with a few counts. The chain carries TRBV5-6 and TRBJ1-3, with 8 bases that match TRBD1. This CDR3 region has 18 residues. Germline CDR1 reads SGHDT; CDR2 reads YYEEEE. With 0 bases clipped from V and 4 bases from J, the junction kept 12 bases outside the gene matches. This CDR3 is CASSLGPGPRTGGNTIYF. For the CDR3, the DNA is TGTGCCAGCAGCTTGGGTCCTGGGCCTCGGACAGGGGGAAACACCATATATTTT. The variable domain in full, completed from reference TRBV5-6 and TRBJ1-3, reads DAGVTQSPTHLIKTRGQQVTLRCSPKSGHDTVSWYQQALGQGPQFIFQYYEEEERQRGNFPDRFSGHQFPNYSSELNVNALLLGDSALYLCASSLGPGPRTGGNTIYFGEGSWLTVV.

Here the CDR3 DNA reads TGTGCCTGGAGTGGAGGGGATGGGGGGGAAAGCCGTCCAGGAAACACCATATATTTT. Translating gives CAWSGGDGGESRPGNTIYF. The V call is TRBV30, the J call TRBJ1-3; TRBD1 might be the D (5 bases). Trimming took off 1 base at V and 4 bases at J, with 26 bases between the two ends. The CDR3 extends over 19 amino acids. Per the germline V gene, CDR1 is GTSNPN and CDR2 is SVGIG (reference sequence).

The chain carries TRBV28 and TRBJ1-2; D gene unclear. From germline, CDR1 is MDHEN and CDR2 SYDVKM. This CDR3 region has 15 residues. The ends were cut back, 6 bases at V and 0 bases at J, with 14 bases in the middle. The CDR3 protein is CASRKNDGSNYGYTF. In nucleotides, the CDR3 is TGTGCCAGCAGGAAGAATGACGGGTCTAACTATGGCTACACCTTC.

The V and J genes are TRBV24-1 and TRBJ2-3, with D possibly TRBD2 on 7 matching bases. The V gene's germline CDR1 is KGHDR and CDR2 SFDVKD. Trimming removed 6 bases at V and 1 base at J, with 13 bases between. This CDR3 has 15 amino acids. CDR3 amino acids: CATSRGGPGTDTQYF. The CDR3 coding sequence is TGTGCCACCAGTAGGGGGGGGCCGGGCACAGATACGCAGTATTTT.

J is TRBJ2-3 and V is TRBV5-1; no clear D. Trimming took 0 bases from V and 3 from J, leaving 8 bases between them. Germline loops: CDR1 SGHRS, CDR2 YFSETQ. The CDR3 length is 14 residues. As DNA, the CDR3 is TGCGCCAGCAGCTTGGCGAGGATGACAGATACGCAGTATTTT. Translating it yields CASSLARMTDTQYF.

The gene calls are TRBV2 and TRBJ1-5; a possible D gene is TRBD1 (5 bases). The V end was cut by 6 bases, the J end by 2 bases, with 14 bases between. The germline gives CDR1 SNHLY, CDR2 FYNNEI. The CDR3 runs to 15 residues. CDR3 DNA: TGTGCCAGCAGCAGGGTTATAGCAGGCAATCAGCCCCAGCATTTT. It yields the protein CASSRVIAGNQPQHF.

This chain joins TRBV24-1 and TRBJ1-2; weak D call: TRBD1 (6 bases). Deletions cut 5 bases from V and 5 bases from J, with 11 bases between. The CDR3 loop spans 13 amino acids. Germline V gene lookup returns CDR1 KGHDR and CDR2 SFDVKD. This chain's CDR3 is CATSGTVDYGYTF. CDR3 nucleotide sequence: TGTGCCACCAGTGGGACAGTGGATTATGGCTACACCTTC.

The chain joins TRBV3-1 (or the pseudogene TRBV3-2) to TRBJ1-2; D may be TRBD1 (6 bases). This CDR3 has 14 residues. The germline CDR1 and CDR2 sequences are LGHDT and YNNKEL (reference sequence). The V and J ends lost 0 bases and 7 bases respectively, with 12 bases between them. The CDR3 sequence is CASSQDLGAGGYTF. CDR3 nucleotide sequence: TGTGCCAGCAGCCAAGATCTGGGGGCCGGTGGCTACACCTTC.

V gene TRBV30 combines with J gene TRBJ2-5; D is unresolved. This CDR3 is built from 12 residues. Germline CDR1 and CDR2: GTSNPN and SVGIG (reference sequence). Trimming cost V 0 bases and J 5 bases, with 7 bases left between them. In DNA, the CDR3 is TGTGCCTGGAGTGTATCTGGGGAGACCCAGTACTTC. This codes for CAWSVSGETQYF.

Points on this clone: A junction boundary mismatches the germline segment, possibly from a read error. V gene TRBV11-2 combines with J gene TRBJ2-7, with D perhaps TRBD1 (6 bases). CDR1 SGHAT and CDR2 FQNNGV come from the germline V gene. The CDR3 totals 13 residues. CDR3 sequence reads: CASSVDRPYEQYF. Written as DNA, the CDR3 is TGTGCCAGCAGCGTAGACAGGCCCTACGAGCAGTACTTC. The full variable domain, rest sourced from reference TRBV11-2 and TRBJ2-7, is EAGVAQSPRYKIIEKRQSVAFWCNPISGHATLYWYQQILGQGPKLLIQFQNNGVVDDSQLPKDRFSAERLKGVDSTLKIQPAKLEDSAVYLCASSVDRPYEQYFGPGTRLTVT.

The chain uses TRBV27 and TRBJ1-5; 11 bases agree with TRBD1. The germline CDR1 and CDR2 sequences are MNHEY and SMNVEV (reference sequence). J was trimmed by 5 bases and V by 5 bases; bases with no gene match: 2. This CDR3 region has 14 residues. The CDR3 coding sequence is TGTGCCAGCAGTCGGGACAGGGGGTATCAGCCCCAGCATTTT. This codes for CASSRDRGYQPQHF.

This clone appeared once. V usage is TRBV6-6 and J usage is TRBJ1-6; no definite D call. The CDR3 contains 14 residues. Trimming left V 6 bases short and J 5 bases short, with 11 bases between. Germline V gene sequence: CDR1 MNHNY, CDR2 SVGAGI (reference sequence). In DNA form, the CDR3 reads TGTGCCAGCAGGACTGACGGTAATAATTCACCCCTCCACTTT. The encoded protein is CASRTDGNNSPLHF.

The chain joins TRBV7-2 to TRBJ2-1, with TRBD2 identical over 7 bases. The J segment lost 7 bases and the V segment lost 5 bases, leaving 17 bases of the junction unmatched. Germline loops: CDR1 SGHTA, CDR2 FQGNSA. The CDR3 totals 17 residues. Here the CDR3 reads CASSQPFQRGAGNEQFF. The CDR3 DNA is TGTGCCAGCAGCCAACCCTTTCAGCGGGGCGCGGGGAATGAGCAGTTCTTC.

The CDR3 DNA is TGCAGCGTTGAAGAGGGCATCGGAGAGACCCAGTACTTC. The encoded protein is CSVEEGIGETQYF. The rearrangement links TRBV29-1 to TRBJ2-5; D gene unclear. The CDR3 length is 13 residues. CDR1 and CDR2 from the germline V gene are SQVTM and ANQGSEA. V dropped 0 bases and J dropped 4 bases, with 9 bases sitting between them.

The CDR3 nucleotides are TGTGCCAGCAGCGTCGCCGGGACTCCGGGGCTTAATTCACCCCTCCACTTT. The encoded protein is CASSVAGTPGLNSPLHF. The J gene is TRBJ1-6, the V gene TRBV9; possible D gene TRBD1, 5 bases. Trimming cost V 2 bases and J 6 bases, with 18 bases left between them. This CDR3 comprises 17 residues. Germline lookup yields CDR1 SGDLS and CDR2 YYNGEE.

The chain recombines TRBV6-2 or TRBV6-3 with TRBJ2-5; 8 nucleotides line up with TRBD1. Germline V gene data show CDR1 as MNHEY and CDR2 as SVGEGT. The V and J ends lost 3 bases and 7 bases, in that order; junction bases with no gene match: 7. The CDR3 runs 14 residues. This CDR3 is CASSYSQGAGTQYF. Written as DNA, the CDR3 is TGTGCCAGCAGTTATTCGCAGGGGGCTGGGACCCAGTACTTC.